Below are 21 T cell receptor beta chains sequenced from a single sample in a study of persistence of HIV-infected CD4 T cells. This was the immunoSEQ version 4 assay in survey mode. Method: immunoSEQ multiplex PCR; TCRdb's copy keeps in-frame clones and lacks some. The sample lists some 21,000 clones, around 78% occurring once. What these receptors recognize is not known. The stimulus was lysate of CMV-infected fibroblasts, 10 ug/mL. Sorting selected CD4+ T cells upregulating both CD40 ligand and CD69. Specimen: CD4+ T cells sorted from PBMCs after roughly 18-hour stimulation, collected from a patient who received antiretroviral therapy. These receptors were collected from an adult man with HIV who was CMV-seropositive.

By share of the sample, this clone is medium-sized (0.01 to 0.1%). The gene calls are TRBV2 and TRBJ2-4; TRBD2 matches 7 bases. The V gene's germline CDR1 is SNHLY and CDR2 FYNNEI. J was trimmed by 3 bases and V by 3 bases; bases with no gene match: 2. CDR3 length equals 14 residues. In DNA, the CDR3 is TGTGCCAGCAGTGACAGGGAGGGCAAAAACATTCAGTACTTC. This sequence encodes CASSDREGKNIQYF.

The chain combines TRBV6-5 with TRBJ2-3; a possible D gene is TRBD1 (7 bases). V lost 6 bases and J lost 4, with 11 bases in between. Germline loops: CDR1 MNHEY, CDR2 SVGAGI. CDR3 length: 13 residues. CDR3 region: CASRDRRADTQYF. CDR3 in DNA: TGTGCCAGCAGGGACAGGAGGGCAGATACGCAGTATTTT.

The chain recombines TRBV6-6 with TRBJ1-5; D possibly corresponds to TRBD1 (5 bases). The CDR3 is 16 amino acids. Germline CDR1 is MNHNY and CDR2 is SVGAGI (reference sequence). V lost 0 bases, J lost 1 base, and 10 bases lay in between. In nucleotides, the CDR3 is TGTGCCAGCAGTTACTCGGCCTGGGACAGCAATCAGCCCCAGCATTTT. Protein sequence: CASSYSAWDSNQPQHF.

The chain has TRBV5-1 and TRBJ2-7; weak D call: TRBD2 (7 bases). The germline CDR1 and CDR2 sequences are SGHRS and YFSETQ. Deletions cut 4 bases from V and 5 bases from J, with 28 bases between. CDR3 length equals 18 residues. The CDR3 region is CASSPQPEGGAGGHEQYF. The CDR3 DNA is TGCGCCAGCAGCCCACAACCCGAGGGGGGGGCGGGCGGCCACGAGCAGTACTTC.

The rearrangement uses TRBV7-8 and TRBJ1-6; the D is unclear. Trimming stripped 5 bases from V and 0 bases from J, with 5 bases between. The germline V gene has CDR1 SGHVS and CDR2 FQNEAQ. This CDR3 has 14 amino acids. In DNA form, the CDR3 reads TGTGCCAGCAGCCAGAGCTCCTATAATTCACCCCTCCACTTT. It is translated as CASSQSSYNSPLHF.

The rearrangement links TRBV6-5 to TRBJ1-1; D is possibly TRBD1 (5 bases). Per the germline V gene, CDR1 is MNHEY and CDR2 is SVGAGI. Trimming stripped 7 bases from V and 6 bases from J, with 21 bases between. The CDR3 runs 15 residues. CDR3 bases: TGTGCCAGCACCCCGGGGCGGTTAACAAGGGCTGAAGCTTTCTTT. Amino acids: CASTPGRLTRAEAFF.

CDR3 residues: CASSATGEGNQPQHF. CDR3 coding DNA: TGTGCCAGCAGTGCGACAGGGGAAGGCAATCAGCCCCAGCATTTT. The V and J genes are TRBV2 and TRBJ1-5, with 8 bases that match TRBD1. Germline V gene data show CDR1 as SNHLY and CDR2 as FYNNEI. CDR3 size: 15 residues. J gave up 2 bases and V 4 bases, and 4 bases lay outside the gene matches.

The chain couples TRBV15 to TRBJ1-1; 7 bases are shared with TRBD1. This CDR3 contains 12 residues. Per the germline V gene, CDR1 is LNHNV and CDR2 is YYDKDF (reference sequence). Trimming took 1 base from V and 8 from J; bases not matched to a gene: 1. The CDR3 nucleotides read TGTGCCACCAGCAGAGGGGGACAGGAAGCTTTCTTT. Residues: CATSRGGQEAFF.

J is TRBJ1-5 and V is TRBV28, with D tentatively TRBD1 (5 bases). V lost 9 bases, J lost 6 bases, and 18 bases lay in between. The germline V gene has CDR1 MDHEN and CDR2 SYDVKM. This CDR3 region has 14 residues. The CDR3 DNA reads TGTGCCAGTCATCGGGGGGGGGAGAGTCAGCCCCAGCATTTT. It translates to CASHRGGESQPQHF.

This chain links TRBV6-6 with TRBJ1-6; D may be TRBD1 (6 bases). V was pared by 6 bases and J by 7 bases, with 10 bases between. The germline V gene encodes CDR1 MNHNY and CDR2 SVGAGI (reference sequence). This CDR3 contains 13 residues. The CDR3 reads CASRRQVNSPLHF. For the CDR3, the DNA is TGTGCCAGCAGAAGACAGGTCAATTCACCCCTCCACTTT.

V is TRBV6-1 and J is TRBJ1-5; D gene uncertain. The germline gives CDR1 MNHNS, CDR2 SASEGT. This CDR3 has 18 residues. Between the trimmed V and J ends, which lost 0 bases and 4 bases, there was a span of 19 bases. For the CDR3, the DNA is TGTGCCAGCAGTGAAGCGAAAATATCACTCGGGGTAAATCAGCCCCAGCATTTT. This codes for CASSEAKISLGVNQPQHF.

This chain joins TRBV18 and TRBJ1-1; no definite D call. V was pared by 4 bases and J by 7 bases, with 7 bases between. Germline CDR1 KGHSH, CDR2 LQKENI. The CDR3 length is 11 residues. In DNA form, the CDR3 reads TGTGCCAGCTCACGGGGTGATGAAGCTTTCTTT. This translates into CASSRGDEAFF.

The chain couples TRBV6-1 to TRBJ2-2; D uncertain. The CDR3 runs 14 residues. Trimming took off 3 bases at V and 1 base at J, with 6 bases between the two ends. Germline loops: CDR1 MNHNS, CDR2 SASEGT. Written as DNA, the CDR3 is TGTGCCAGCAGTGATAAAGGGAACACCGGGGAGCTGTTTTTT. Translating it yields CASSDKGNTGELFF.

The CDR3 bases are TGCAGCGTTGAATTGACAGGCGGGGAAAAACTGTTTTTT. It translates to CSVELTGGEKLFF. The V gene is TRBV29-1, the J gene TRBJ1-4, with TRBD1 as a possible D gene (6 bases). The CDR3 totals 13 residues. CDR1 and CDR2 from the germline V gene are SQVTM and ANQGSEA. The germline V and J ends were trimmed by 2 bases and 8 bases, with 12 bases remaining between them.

The genes are TRBV3-1 (or the pseudogene TRBV3-2) and TRBJ1-4, with a weak D call TRBD1 (6 bases). The germline V gene encodes CDR1 LGHDT and CDR2 YNNKEL (reference sequence). V lost 4 bases, J lost 7 bases, and 13 bases lay in between. This CDR3 is 14 amino acids long. The CDR3: CASSPTGWSEKLFF. CDR3 bases: TGTGCCAGCAGCCCAACAGGGTGGAGTGAAAAACTGTTTTTT.

The chain links TRBV19 to TRBJ1-5; perhaps TRBD1 as D (6 bases). The germline V gene has CDR1 LNHDA and CDR2 SQIVND (reference sequence). Trimming cost V 5 bases and J 0 bases, with 14 bases left between them. The CDR3 is 16 amino acids. CDR3 nucleotide sequence: TGTGCCAGTAGTGCCGACAGGCCCCATAGCAATCAGCCCCAGCATTTT. Protein: CASSADRPHSNQPQHF.

The chain employs TRBV7-9 and TRBJ1-2; the D gene is possibly TRBD1 (5 bases). V lost 5 bases to trimming and J lost 2 bases, with 15 bases between them. The CDR3 is 15 amino acids. Germline CDR1 and CDR2: SEHNR and FQNEAQ (reference sequence). The CDR3 DNA reads TGTGCCAGCAGCCTTACCTCGACAGCAAACTATGGCTACACCTTC. The encoded protein is CASSLTSTANYGYTF.

This clone was picked up one time. This chain joins TRBV13 and TRBJ1-1; D unresolved. CDR3 length: 14 amino acids. From germline, CDR1 is PRHDT and CDR2 FYEKMQ (reference sequence). With 0 bases removed from V and 3 bases from J, the gap between germline ends came to 8 bases. This chain's CDR3 is CASSLGLTYTEAFF. The CDR3 region has the DNA TGTGCCAGCAGCTTAGGCCTAACCTACACTGAAGCTTTCTTT.

V gene TRBV30 combines with J gene TRBJ1-1; D not certain. CDR1 GTSNPN and CDR2 SVGIG come from the germline V gene (reference sequence). There are 12 residues in the CDR3. The V gene lost 3 bases and the J gene lost 3 bases, with 8 bases spanning the gap. The CDR3 loop is CAWRIGDTEAFF. In DNA, the CDR3 is TGTGCCTGGAGGATTGGGGACACTGAAGCTTTCTTT.

This chain connects TRBV7-2 to TRBJ2-3; 10 bases agree with TRBD2. The V segment lost 1 base and the J segment 4 bases; nucleotides outside the gene matches: 2. Germline V lookup: CDR1 SGHTA, CDR2 FQGNSA. The CDR3 loop spans 15 amino acids. CDR3 sequence reads: CASSLGGLASDTQYF. CDR3 coding DNA: TGTGCCAGCAGCTTAGGGGGACTAGCGTCAGATACGCAGTATTTT. The variable domain in full, with the rest retrieved from reference TRBV7-2 and TRBJ2-3, is GAGVSQSPSNKVTEKGKDVELRCDPISGHTALYWYRQSLGQGLEFLIYFQGNSAPDKSGLPSDRFSAERTGGSVSTLTIQRTQQEDSAVYLCASSLGGLASDTQYFGPGTRLTVL.

Only a few counts were recorded for this clone. The rearrangement uses TRBV2 and TRBJ1-6; 11 bases are a match to TRBD1. This CDR3 has 15 residues. Trimming removed 11 bases from V and 8 bases from J; junction bases left unmatched: 11. Germline CDR1 reads SNHLY; CDR2 reads FYNNEI. The CDR3 DNA reads as TGTGCCGGGAAGCCGTGGACAGGGGGCGATTCACCCCTCCACTTT. Its protein product is CAGKPWTGGDSPLHF.